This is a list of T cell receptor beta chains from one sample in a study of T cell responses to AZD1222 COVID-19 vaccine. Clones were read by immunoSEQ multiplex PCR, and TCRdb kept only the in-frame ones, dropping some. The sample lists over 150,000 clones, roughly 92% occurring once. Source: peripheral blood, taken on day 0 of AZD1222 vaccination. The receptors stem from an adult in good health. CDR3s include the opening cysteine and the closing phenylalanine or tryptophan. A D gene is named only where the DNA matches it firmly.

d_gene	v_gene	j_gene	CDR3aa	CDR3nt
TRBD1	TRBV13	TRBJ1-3	CASSSPSDRRDTIYF	TGTGCCAGCAGCTCCCCCTCGGACAGGAGGGACACCATATATTTT
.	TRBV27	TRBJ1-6	CASREVKPNSYNSPLHF	TGTGCCAGCAGGGAGGTGAAACCCAACTCCTATAATTCACCCCTCCACTTT
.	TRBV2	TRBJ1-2	CASSGGEERTNYGYTF	TGTGCCAGCAGTGGAGGTGAAGAACGGACTAACTATGGCTACACCTTC
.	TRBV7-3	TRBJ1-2	CASSSDGQGYGYTF	TGTGCCAGCAGCTCTGACGGTCAGGGTTATGGCTACACCTTC
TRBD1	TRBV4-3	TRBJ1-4	CASSRGTAQDGEKLFF	TGCGCCAGCAGCCGCGGGACAGCCCAGGATGGTGAAAAACTGTTTTTT
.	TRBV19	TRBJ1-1	CASSIWGHSNTEAFF	TGTGCCAGTAGTATATGGGGACATTCGAACACTGAAGCTTTCTTT
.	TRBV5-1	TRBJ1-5	CASSLAGDSNQPQHF	TGCGCCAGCAGCTTGGCGGGTGATAGCAATCAGCCCCAGCATTTT
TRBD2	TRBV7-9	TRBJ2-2	CASSPGLAENPSGELFF	TGTGCCAGCAGCCCAGGACTAGCGGAAAACCCCTCCGGGGAGCTGTTTTTT
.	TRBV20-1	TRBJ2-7	CSARDVEEQYF	TGCAGTGCTAGAGATGTAGAGGAGCAGTACTTC
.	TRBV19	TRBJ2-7	CASQLIGGRDEQYF	TGTGCCAGTCAACTGATCGGCGGACGGGACGAGCAGTACTTC
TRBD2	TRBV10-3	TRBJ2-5	CGVAGEQETQYF	TGTGGGGTGGCGGGGGAACAAGAGACCCAGTACTTC
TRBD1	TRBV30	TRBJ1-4	CAWSTGTGIEKLFF	TGTGCCTGGAGTACAGGGACAGGGATCGAAAAACTGTTTTTT
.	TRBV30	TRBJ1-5	CAWSVEGNQPQHF	TGTGCCTGGAGTGTCGAGGGGAATCAGCCCCAGCATTTT
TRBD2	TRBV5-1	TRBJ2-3	CASSLGASGGSSTDTQYF	TGCGCCAGCAGCTTGGGGGCTAGCGGGGGGTCTAGCACAGATACGCAGTATTTT
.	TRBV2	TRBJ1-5	CASSEGTLSQPQHF	TGTGCCAGCAGCGAAGGGACCCTAAGCCAGCCCCAGCATTTT
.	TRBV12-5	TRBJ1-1	CASGLVLGRHTEAFF	TGTGCTAGTGGTTTGGTACTCGGCAGGCACACTGAAGCTTTCTTT
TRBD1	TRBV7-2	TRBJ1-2	CASSSRQGGRPSFNYGYTF	TGTGCCAGCAGCTCGCGACAGGGAGGGAGACCAAGCTTCAACTATGGCTACACCTTC
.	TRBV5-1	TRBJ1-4	CASSPGDPGVNEKLFF	TGCGCCAGCAGCCCCGGGGACCCGGGGGTTAATGAAAAACTGTTTTTT
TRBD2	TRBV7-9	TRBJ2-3	CASSFAGGPDTQYF	TGTGCCAGCAGCTTTGCGGGGGGCCCAGATACGCAGTATTTT
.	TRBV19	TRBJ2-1	CASTSPQREQFF	TGTGCCAGTACCTCTCCACAGAGGGAGCAGTTCTTC
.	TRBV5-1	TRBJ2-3	CASSSLGAGAVDTQYF	TGCGCCAGCAGCTCCCTGGGGGCGGGGGCCGTCGATACGCAGTATTTT
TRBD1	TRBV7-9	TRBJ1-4	CASRSTGGDEKLFF	TGTGCCAGCAGATCGACAGGGGGCGATGAAAAACTGTTTTTT
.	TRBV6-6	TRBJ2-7	CASSLVGSFTSSYEQYF	TGTGCCAGCAGTCTGGTAGGGAGTTTTACAAGCTCCTACGAGCAGTACTTC
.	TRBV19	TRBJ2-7	CASAGGPYEQYF	TGTGCCAGTGCAGGAGGGCCATACGAGCAGTACTTC
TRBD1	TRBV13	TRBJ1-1	CASSWDRGVTLAEAFF	TGTGCCAGCAGCTGGGACAGGGGAGTAACCCTCGCTGAAGCTTTCTTT
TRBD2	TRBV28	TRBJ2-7	CASSLSGLAGEYEQYF	TGTGCCAGCAGTTTATCAGGGCTAGCGGGCGAGTACGAGCAGTACTTC
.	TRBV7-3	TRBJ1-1	CASSSPLRTEAFF	TGTGCCAGCAGCTCTCCTCTGCGAACTGAAGCTTTCTTT
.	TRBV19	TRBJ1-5	CASSPPEGYSNQPQHF	TGTGCCAGTAGTCCCCCTGAGGGTTATAGCAATCAGCCCCAGCATTTT